What follows describes a single T cell receptor (beta chain). These data are taken from a study of blood T cell repertoires in COVID-19. TCRdb's copy holds only in-frame clones and misses some; the assay was immunoSEQ multiplex PCR. This table holds about 200,000 clones, around nine tenths found once. The CDR3 contains 14 residues. Germline loops: CDR1 SNHLY, CDR2 FYNNEI. The V and J ends lost 6 bases and 7 bases respectively, with 18 bases between them. This TCR was sampled from a man in his 60s with active or convalescent COVID-19. Input material: peripheral blood. V usage is TRBV2 and J usage is TRBJ1-2; D uncertain. Written as DNA, the CDR3 is TGTGCCAGCAGGGGGAGCGATTACGACCCTGGCTACACCTTC. Encoded protein: CASRGSDYDPGYTF.